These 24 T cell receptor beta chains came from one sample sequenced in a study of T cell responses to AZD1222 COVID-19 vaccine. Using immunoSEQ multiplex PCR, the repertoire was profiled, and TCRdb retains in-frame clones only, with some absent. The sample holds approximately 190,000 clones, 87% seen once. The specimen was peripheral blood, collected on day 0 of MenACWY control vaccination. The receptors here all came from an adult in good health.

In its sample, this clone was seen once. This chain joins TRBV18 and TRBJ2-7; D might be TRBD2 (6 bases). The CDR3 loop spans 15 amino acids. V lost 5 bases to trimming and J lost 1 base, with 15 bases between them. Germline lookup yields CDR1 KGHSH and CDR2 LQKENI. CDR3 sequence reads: CASSDPGGVSYEQYF. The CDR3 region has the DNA TGTGCCAGCTCAGATCCGGGCGGGGTATCCTACGAGCAGTACTTC. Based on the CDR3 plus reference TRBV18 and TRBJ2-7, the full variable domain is NAGVMQNPRHLVRRRGQEARLRCSPMKGHSHVYWYRQLPEEGLKFMVYLQKENIIDESGMPKERFSAEFPKEGPSILRIQQVVRGDSAAYFCASSDPGGVSYEQYFGPGTRLTVT.

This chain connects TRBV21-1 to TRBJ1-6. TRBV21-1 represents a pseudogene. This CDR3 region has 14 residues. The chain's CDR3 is CASSKAKKSSPLHF. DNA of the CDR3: TGTGCCAGCAGCAAAGCGAAGAAGAGTTCACCCCTCCACTTT.

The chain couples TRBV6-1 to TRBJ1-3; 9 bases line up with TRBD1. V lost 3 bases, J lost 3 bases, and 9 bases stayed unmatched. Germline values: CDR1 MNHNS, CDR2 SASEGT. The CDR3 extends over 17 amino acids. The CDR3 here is CASSEQTGGALGNTIYF. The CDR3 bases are TGTGCCAGCAGTGAGCAAACAGGGGGCGCGCTTGGAAACACCATATATTTT.

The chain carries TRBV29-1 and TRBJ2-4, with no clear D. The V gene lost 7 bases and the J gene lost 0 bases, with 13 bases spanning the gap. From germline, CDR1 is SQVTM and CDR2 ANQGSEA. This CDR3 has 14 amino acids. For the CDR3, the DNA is TGCAGCGCCAGAACACCAGGAGCCAAAAACATTCAGTACTTC. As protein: CSARTPGAKNIQYF.

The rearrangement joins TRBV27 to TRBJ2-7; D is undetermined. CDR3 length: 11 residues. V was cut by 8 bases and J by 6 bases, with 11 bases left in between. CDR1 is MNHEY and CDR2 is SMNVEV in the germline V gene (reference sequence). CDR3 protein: CASGFIGEQYF. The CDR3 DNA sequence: TGTGCCAGCGGCTTCATAGGCGAGCAGTACTTC.

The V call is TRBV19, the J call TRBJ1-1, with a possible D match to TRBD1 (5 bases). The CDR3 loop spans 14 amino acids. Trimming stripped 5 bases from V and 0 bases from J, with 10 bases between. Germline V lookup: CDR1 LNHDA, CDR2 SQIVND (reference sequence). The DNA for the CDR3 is TGTGCCAGTAGTCCGGCGGACATGAACACTGAAGCTTTCTTT. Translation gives CASSPADMNTEAFF.

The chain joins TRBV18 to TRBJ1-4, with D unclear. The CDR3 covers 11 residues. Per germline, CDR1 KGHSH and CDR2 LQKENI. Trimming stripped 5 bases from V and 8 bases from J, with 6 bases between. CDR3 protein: CASSMEEKLFF. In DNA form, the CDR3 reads TGTGCCAGCTCAATGGAAGAAAAACTGTTTTTT.

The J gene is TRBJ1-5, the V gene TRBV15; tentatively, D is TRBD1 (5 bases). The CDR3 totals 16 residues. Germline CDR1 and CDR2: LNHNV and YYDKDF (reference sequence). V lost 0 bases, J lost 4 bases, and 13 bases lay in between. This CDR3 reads CATSRDPRAPNQPQHF. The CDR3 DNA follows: TGTGCCACCAGCAGAGATCCCAGGGCCCCGAATCAGCCCCAGCATTTT.

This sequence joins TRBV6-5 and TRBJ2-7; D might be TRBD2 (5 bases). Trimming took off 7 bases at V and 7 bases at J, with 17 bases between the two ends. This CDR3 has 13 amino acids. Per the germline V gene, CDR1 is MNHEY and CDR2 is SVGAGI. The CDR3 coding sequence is TGTGCCAGCACTCAGTTTCCGGGGTTTGAGCAGTACTTC. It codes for CASTQFPGFEQYF.

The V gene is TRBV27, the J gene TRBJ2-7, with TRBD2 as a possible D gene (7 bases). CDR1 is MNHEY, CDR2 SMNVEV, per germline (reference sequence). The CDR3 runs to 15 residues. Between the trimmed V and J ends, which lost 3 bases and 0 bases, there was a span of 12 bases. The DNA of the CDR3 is TGTGCCAGCAGTTTGGGGAGGGGGGCCTCCTACGAGCAGTACTTC. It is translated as CASSLGRGASYEQYF.

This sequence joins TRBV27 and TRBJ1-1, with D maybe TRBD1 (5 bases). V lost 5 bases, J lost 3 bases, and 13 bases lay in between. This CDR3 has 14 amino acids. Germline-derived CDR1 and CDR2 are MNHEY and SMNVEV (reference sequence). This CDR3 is CASSAPGGYTEAFF. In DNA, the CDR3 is TGTGCCAGCAGTGCGCCGGGGGGTTACACTGAAGCTTTCTTT.

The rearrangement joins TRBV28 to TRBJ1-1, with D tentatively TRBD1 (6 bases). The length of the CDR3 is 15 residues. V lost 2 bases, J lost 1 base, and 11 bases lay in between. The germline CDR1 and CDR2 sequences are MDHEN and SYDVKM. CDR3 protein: CASSLAGAGNTEAFF. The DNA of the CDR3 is TGTGCCAGCAGTTTAGCGGGGGCGGGGAACACTGAAGCTTTCTTT.

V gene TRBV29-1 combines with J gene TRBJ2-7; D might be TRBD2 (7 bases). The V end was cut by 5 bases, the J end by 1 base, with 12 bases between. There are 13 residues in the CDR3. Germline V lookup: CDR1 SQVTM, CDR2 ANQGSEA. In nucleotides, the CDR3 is TGCAGCGTTAGAAGGGGGGGGTCCTACGAGCAGTACTTC. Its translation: CSVRRGGSYEQYF.

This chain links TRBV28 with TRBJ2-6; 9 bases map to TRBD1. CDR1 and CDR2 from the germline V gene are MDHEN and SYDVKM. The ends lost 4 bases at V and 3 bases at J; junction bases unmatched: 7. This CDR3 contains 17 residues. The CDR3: CASSSAGQGDGANVLTF. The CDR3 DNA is TGTGCCAGCAGTTCGGCGGGACAGGGTGATGGGGCCAACGTCCTGACTTTC.

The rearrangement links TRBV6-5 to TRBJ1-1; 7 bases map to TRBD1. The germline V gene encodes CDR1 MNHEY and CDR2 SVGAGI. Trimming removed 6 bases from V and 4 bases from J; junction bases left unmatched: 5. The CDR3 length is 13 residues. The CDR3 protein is CASSPGGRTEAFF. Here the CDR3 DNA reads TGTGCCAGCAGCCCAGGGGGGCGCACTGAAGCTTTCTTT.

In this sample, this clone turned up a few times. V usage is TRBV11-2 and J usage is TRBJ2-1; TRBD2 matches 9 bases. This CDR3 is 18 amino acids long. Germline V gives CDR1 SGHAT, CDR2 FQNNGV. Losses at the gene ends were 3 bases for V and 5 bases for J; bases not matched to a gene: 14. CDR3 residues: CASSLGLKRGAQNNEQFF. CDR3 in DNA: TGTGCCAGCAGCTTGGGGCTTAAGCGGGGGGCCCAAAACAATGAGCAGTTCTTC.

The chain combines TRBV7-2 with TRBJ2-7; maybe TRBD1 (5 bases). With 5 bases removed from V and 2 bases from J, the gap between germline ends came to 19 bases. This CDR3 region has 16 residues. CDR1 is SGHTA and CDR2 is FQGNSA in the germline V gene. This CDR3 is CASSLPPQGAAYEQYF. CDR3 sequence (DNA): TGTGCCAGCAGCCTACCACCCCAGGGCGCGGCCTACGAGCAGTACTTC.

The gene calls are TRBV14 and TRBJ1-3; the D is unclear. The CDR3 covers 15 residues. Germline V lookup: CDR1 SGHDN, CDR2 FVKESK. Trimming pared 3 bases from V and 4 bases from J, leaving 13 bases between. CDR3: CASSQGDSLGNTIYF. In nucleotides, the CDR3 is TGTGCCAGCAGCCAGGGAGATTCTCTCGGAAACACCATATATTTT.

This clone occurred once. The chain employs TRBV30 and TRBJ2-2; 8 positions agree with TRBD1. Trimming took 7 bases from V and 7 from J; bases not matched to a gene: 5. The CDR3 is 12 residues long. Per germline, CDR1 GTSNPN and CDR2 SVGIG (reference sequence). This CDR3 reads CAFTGTGGELFF. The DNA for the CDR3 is TGTGCCTTTACAGGGACAGGCGGGGAGCTGTTTTTT.

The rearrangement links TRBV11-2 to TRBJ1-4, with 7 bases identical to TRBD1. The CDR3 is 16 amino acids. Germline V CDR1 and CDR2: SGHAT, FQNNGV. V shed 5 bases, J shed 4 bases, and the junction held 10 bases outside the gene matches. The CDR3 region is CASSPLDRVVNEKLFF. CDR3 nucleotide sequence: TGTGCCAGCAGCCCACTCGACAGGGTCGTTAATGAAAAACTGTTTTTT. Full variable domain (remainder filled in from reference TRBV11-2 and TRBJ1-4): EAGVAQSPRYKIIEKRQSVAFWCNPISGHATLYWYQQILGQGPKLLIQFQNNGVVDDSQLPKDRFSAERLKGVDSTLKIQPAKLEDSAVYLCASSPLDRVVNEKLFFGSGTQLSVL.

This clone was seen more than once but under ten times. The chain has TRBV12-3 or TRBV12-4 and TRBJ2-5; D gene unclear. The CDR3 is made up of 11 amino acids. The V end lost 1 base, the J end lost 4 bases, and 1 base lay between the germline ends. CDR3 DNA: TGTGCCAGCAGTTTAGTAGAGACCCAGTACTTC. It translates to CASSLVETQYF.

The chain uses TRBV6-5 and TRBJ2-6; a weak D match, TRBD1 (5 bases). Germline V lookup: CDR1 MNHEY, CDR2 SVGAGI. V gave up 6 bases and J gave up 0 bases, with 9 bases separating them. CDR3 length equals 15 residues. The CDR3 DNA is TGTGCCAGCAGAGGGGCCGACTCTGGGGCCAACGTCCTGACTTTC. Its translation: CASRGADSGANVLTF.

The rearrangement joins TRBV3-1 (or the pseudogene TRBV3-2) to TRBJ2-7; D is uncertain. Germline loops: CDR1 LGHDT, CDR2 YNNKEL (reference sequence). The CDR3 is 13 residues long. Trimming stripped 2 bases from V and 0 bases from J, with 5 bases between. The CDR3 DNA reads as TGTGCCAGCAGCCAACCTAGCTCCTACGAGCAGTACTTC. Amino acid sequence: CASSQPSSYEQYF.

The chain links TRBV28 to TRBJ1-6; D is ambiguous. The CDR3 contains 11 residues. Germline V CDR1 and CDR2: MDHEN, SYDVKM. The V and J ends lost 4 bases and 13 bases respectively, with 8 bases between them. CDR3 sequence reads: CASSYYGPLHF. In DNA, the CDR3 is TGTGCCAGCAGTTACTACGGTCCCCTCCACTTT.